A single sample gave rise to the 21 T cell receptor beta chains below, sequenced in a study of T cells expressing NK-cell markers. Using the 5' RACE reads, TCRdb records one entry per CDR3 protein without DNA. The table for this sample gives some 150,000 distinct CDR3 sequences. Sequencing input: blood T cells: a sorted CD56 or NKG2C T cell subset, CD4+ or CD8+ T cells, or bulk PBMC T cells (not recorded which). The receptors come from a man aged 18 to 29 in good health.

The rearrangement links TRBV29-1 to TRBJ2-2; TCRdb's D gene call, TRBD1, goes unchecked for lack of DNA. In germline, CDR1 is SQVTM, CDR2 ANQGSEA. This CDR3 has 15 amino acids. The CDR3 reads CSVEGTGVGTGELFF.

The V call is TRBV12-3 or TRBV12-4, the J call TRBJ2-7; TCRdb designates TRBD2, a call that cannot be tested without DNA. The length of the CDR3 is 16 residues. CDR3 sequence: CASSPPASGFSYEQYF.

The chain recombines TRBV27 with TRBJ2-1; the D gene TCRdb calls, TRBD1, cannot be checked with no DNA. Germline assignment: CDR1 MNHEY and CDR2 SMNVEV (reference sequence). The CDR3 extends over 14 amino acids. Here the CDR3 reads CASSAGGLYNEQFF.

The chain couples TRBV29-1 to TRBJ2-1; TCRdb's D call of TRBD2 is untestable without DNA. CDR3 length: 14 amino acids. CDR1 and CDR2 (germline): SQVTM, ANQGSEA. This CDR3 reads CSVAGTSGIDDKFF.

V gene TRBV28 combines with J gene TRBJ1-5. CDR3 length: 16 amino acids. In germline, CDR1 is MDHEN, CDR2 SYDVKM. CDR3 protein: CASSPRHLDSNQPQHF.

The chain employs TRBV29-1 and TRBJ1-2; the D call from TCRdb, TRBD1, cannot be confirmed without DNA. Germline V lookup: CDR1 SQVTM, CDR2 ANQGSEA. The CDR3 contains 15 residues. The CDR3 protein is CSVEGTQGLLGGYTF.

The gene calls are TRBV6-2 or TRBV6-3 and TRBJ2-4; the TCRdb call, TRBD2, lacks DNA for checking. The CDR3 is made up of 16 amino acids. The germline V gene has CDR1 MNHEY and CDR2 SVGEGT. CDR3 residues: CASSTHFEGPKNIQYF.

This chain links TRBV3-1 with TRBJ2-6; absent DNA, TCRdb's TRBD2 call cannot be checked. CDR1 is LGHDT and CDR2 is YNNKEL in the germline V gene (reference sequence). CDR3 length: 15 amino acids. The chain's CDR3 is CASRAGSRGANVLTF.

This chain connects TRBV2 to TRBJ1-1; no DNA is available, so the TRBD1 call from TCRdb remains unchecked. The CDR3 spans 14 residues. Germline lookup yields CDR1 SNHLY and CDR2 FYNNEI. The CDR3: CASSEARGRTEAFF.

The chain couples TRBV20-1 to TRBJ2-7. The CDR3 spans 13 residues. Germline CDR1 is DFQATT and CDR2 is SNEGSKA (reference sequence). CDR3 region: CSARATGFYEQYF.

This sequence joins TRBV2 and TRBJ2-7; with no DNA, the TCRdb D assignment of TRBD1 cannot be verified. The CDR3 has 14 residues. The germline V gene encodes CDR1 SNHLY and CDR2 FYNNEI. The CDR3 loop is CASTPSNRGYEQYF.

V gene TRBV2 combines with J gene TRBJ2-2. Germline CDR1 and CDR2: SNHLY and FYNNEI. The CDR3 is 16 amino acids. CDR3: CASSVGATANTGELFF. Complete variable domain (other parts from reference TRBV2 and TRBJ2-2): EPEVTQTPSHQVTQMGQEVILRCVPISNHLYFYWYRQILGQKVEFLVSFYNNEISEKSEIFDDQFSVERPDGSNFTLKIRSTKLEDSAMYFCASSVGATANTGELFFGEGSRLTVL.

This sequence joins TRBV29-1 and TRBJ2-7; the TCRdb call, TRBD2, lacks DNA for checking. This CDR3 is 15 amino acids long. CDR1 is SQVTM, CDR2 ANQGSEA, per germline. CDR3 region: CSVESTEAGNYEQYF.

The chain combines TRBV20-1 with TRBJ2-7; TCRdb picks TRBD1, but there is no DNA to check that call. Germline CDR1 is DFQATT and CDR2 is SNEGSKA (reference sequence). The CDR3 length is 13 residues. This CDR3 is CSAVTGTKYEQYF.

The gene calls are TRBV4-3 and TRBJ2-2. The CDR3 runs to 16 residues. Per germline, CDR1 LGHNA and CDR2 YSLEER. CDR3 region: CASSQAIGDFAGELFF.

V gene TRBV3-1 combines with J gene TRBJ2-1; TCRdb's assignment of TRBD1 cannot be checked, as there is no DNA. Germline CDR1 LGHDT, CDR2 YNNKEL (reference sequence). The CDR3 spans 15 residues. The CDR3 sequence: CASRSTGNSRNEQFF.

The V and J genes are TRBV28 and TRBJ1-5. CDR1 MDHEN and CDR2 SYDVKM come from the germline V gene. The CDR3 has 12 amino acids. The chain's CDR3 is CASSLNPQPQHF. Drawing the rest from reference TRBV28 and TRBJ1-5, the complete variable domain is DVKVTQSSRYLVKRTGEKVFLECVQDMDHENMFWYRQDPGLGLRLIYFSYDVKMKEKGDIPEGYSVSREKKERFSLILESASTNQTSMYLCASSLNPQPQHFGDGTRLSIL.

The rearrangement links TRBV29-1 to TRBJ2-6. Germline V gene data show CDR1 as SQVTM and CDR2 as ANQGSEA. The CDR3 is 16 amino acids. CDR3 protein: CSVFTEVLSGANVLTF.

This CDR3 reads CSAGPGTGQNYGYTF. This sequence joins TRBV20-1 and TRBJ1-2; TCRdb indicates TRBD1, and absent DNA this call remains unverified. The germline V gene encodes CDR1 DFQATT and CDR2 SNEGSKA (reference sequence). The CDR3 has 15 residues.

This rearrangement joins TRBV5-1 to TRBJ2-2; TCRdb names TRBD1, which stays unverified in the absence of DNA. CDR1 and CDR2 (germline): SGHRS, YFSETQ. The CDR3 has 17 amino acids. CDR3 in amino acids: CASSDTPQGLNTGELFF.

J is TRBJ2-3 and V is TRBV7-6. This CDR3 has 16 amino acids. CDR1 and CDR2 (germline): SGHVS, FNYEAQ. The CDR3 here is CASSLGHMTSTDTQYF.